Shown below are 12 T cell receptor beta chains from a single sample sequenced in a study of cytomegalovirus exposure and HLA in healthy donors (dated by TCRdb to the late 2010s). Libraries came from the immunoSEQ multiplex PCR assay. For the multiplex PCR, a mixture combining 60 forward primers for TCR Vbeta segments and 13 reverse primers for TCR Jbeta segments was used. Held by TCRdb, this immuneACCESS table contains in-frame sequences only and omits some clones. Under half of the omission traces to an unresolved V gene where checked; the cause of the rest is unknown. For this sample there are about 170,000 clones; around 78% appear just once. The ten top clones hold about 2.9% of the sample. Sequencing was carried out using PBMCs. These receptors were collected from a woman aged 45-59 years in good health and CMV-seropositive.

This clone was counted once. The genes are TRBV5-4 and TRBJ2-1; D is possibly TRBD1 (6 bases). V lost 7 bases to trimming and J lost 8 bases, with 13 bases between them. There are 12 residues in the CDR3. CDR1 is SGHNT, CDR2 YYREEE, per germline (reference sequence). CDR3 amino acids: CASGGHKDEQFF. The CDR3 nucleotides read TGTGCCAGCGGGGGACACAAGGATGAGCAGTTCTTC.

This clone was counted a single time. The V gene is TRBV27, the J gene TRBJ1-5, with D unresolved. This CDR3 region has 14 residues. Deletions cut 0 bases from V and 2 bases from J, with 5 bases between. Looked up from germline, CDR1 is MNHEY and CDR2 is SMNVEV (reference sequence). CDR3 loop: CASSLSAGNQPQHF. In nucleotides, the CDR3 is TGTGCCAGCAGTTTATCGGCAGGCAATCAGCCCCAGCATTTT.

This chain links TRBV10-3 with TRBJ2-3; 12 bases are shared with TRBD2. CDR3 length: 17 residues. The trim removed 4 bases at V and 2 bases at J, leaving 7 bases unmatched. The germline gives CDR1 ENHRY, CDR2 SYGVKD. As DNA, the CDR3 is TGTGCCATCAGTGGCCTACTAGCGGGGGGCCCCACAGATACGCAGTATTTT. It codes for CAISGLLAGGPTDTQYF.

The chain carries TRBV6-5 and TRBJ1-5; D call uncertain. The CDR3 is 13 amino acids. Germline V CDR1 and CDR2: MNHEY, SVGAGI. Trimming stripped 5 bases from V and 4 bases from J, with 9 bases between. CDR3 in amino acids: CASSRSGNQPQHF. The DNA of the CDR3 is TGTGCCAGCAGTAGATCCGGTAATCAGCCCCAGCATTTT.

This chain uses TRBV7-8 with TRBJ2-7; tentative D call: TRBD2 (5 bases). Trimming pared 2 bases from V and 3 bases from J, leaving 11 bases between. Germline CDR1 is SGHVS and CDR2 is FQNEAQ. CDR3 length: 14 residues. The CDR3 sequence: CASSLYLASYEQYF. CDR3 DNA sequence: TGTGCCAGCAGCTTATACCTAGCAAGCTACGAGCAGTACTTC.

A note on this clone: Other DNA sequences in this specimen translate into the identical CDR3. The rearrangement joins TRBV7-2 to TRBJ2-2; 8 bases align to TRBD1. J lost 5 bases, V lost 4 bases, and 3 bases had no gene match. Germline CDR1 and CDR2: SGHTA and FQGNSA. There are 14 residues in the CDR3. The CDR3 region is CASSYRTGTGELFF. The CDR3 coding sequence is TGTGCCAGCAGCTATCGGACAGGGACCGGGGAGCTGTTTTTT.

The J gene is TRBJ2-1, the V gene TRBV7-2; 11 bases agree with TRBD2. Germline V gene sequence: CDR1 SGHTA, CDR2 FQGNSA. This CDR3 region has 16 residues. J was trimmed by 2 bases and V by 1 base; bases with no gene match: 1. CDR3 bases: TGTGCCAGCAGCTTAGGTAGCGGGGGGGCCTACAATGAGCAGTTCTTC. Protein: CASSLGSGGAYNEQFF.

This clone was seen more than once but under ten times. This rearrangement joins TRBV7-9 to TRBJ1-5; 8 positions match TRBD1. With V trimmed by 3 bases and J by 8 bases, 6 bases remained unmatched. Germline assignment: CDR1 SEHNR and CDR2 FQNEAQ (reference sequence). The CDR3 is made up of 14 amino acids. CDR3 in amino acids: CASSFQGAGEPQHF. In DNA form, the CDR3 reads TGTGCCAGCAGCTTCCAGGGGGCCGGCGAGCCCCAGCATTTT. Together with reference TRBV7-9 and TRBJ1-5, the CDR3 gives the full variable domain: DTGVSQNPRHKITKRGQNVTFRCDPISEHNRLYWYRQTLGQGPEFLTYFQNEAQLEKSRLLSDRFSAERPKGSFSTLEIQRTEQGDSAMYLCASSFQGAGEPQHFGDGTRLSIL.

This sequence joins TRBV5-1 and TRBJ2-3, with 11 positions matching TRBD1. Germline lookup yields CDR1 SGHRS and CDR2 YFSETQ. This CDR3 has 18 residues. J gave up 2 bases and V 4 bases, and 12 bases lay outside the gene matches. The DNA of the CDR3 is TGCGCCAGCAGCCGAGGAGGGACAGGGGGTGACCTCACAGATACGCAGTATTTT. Its translation: CASSRGGTGGDLTDTQYF.

V is TRBV7-9 and J is TRBJ1-3; no clear D gene. V was clipped by 3 bases and J by 4 bases, with 7 bases between them. Germline values: CDR1 SEHNR, CDR2 FQNEAQ (reference sequence). The CDR3 consists of 13 residues. The chain's CDR3 is CASSFRVGNTIYF. CDR3 coding DNA: TGTGCCAGCAGCTTCCGCGTAGGAAACACCATATATTTT.

The V and J genes are TRBV15 and TRBJ1-4; no clear D. Germline V CDR1 and CDR2: LNHNV, YYDKDF (reference sequence). This CDR3 contains 15 residues. Trimming left V 5 bases short and J 2 bases short, with 12 bases between. The CDR3 sequence is CATSPARGTNEKLFF. The DNA of the CDR3 is TGTGCCACCAGCCCGGCAAGAGGGACTAATGAAAAACTGTTTTTT. Using reference TRBV15 and TRBJ1-4 for the parts outside the CDR3, the full variable domain is DAMVIQNPRYQVTQFGKPVTLSCSQTLNHNVMYWYQQKSSQAPKLLFHYYDKDFNNEADTPDNFQSRRPNTSFCFLDIRSPGLGDTAMYLCATSPARGTNEKLFFGSGTQLSVL.

This clone was picked up a small number of times. The chain combines TRBV7-2 with TRBJ1-2, with D possibly matching TRBD1 (6 bases). The CDR3 covers 13 residues. V lost 4 bases, J lost 8 bases, and 14 bases lay in between. CDR1 SGHTA and CDR2 FQGNSA come from the germline V gene. CDR3 in DNA: TGTGCCAGCAGCTGGGGACACCGTGACGGCTACACCTTC. This translates into CASSWGHRDGYTF.